This is a list of T cell receptor beta chains from one sample in a study of blood T cell repertoires in COVID-19. Assay used: immunoSEQ multiplex PCR; TCRdb lists only in-frame clones, some missing. The sample contains approximately 480,000 clones, roughly nine tenths of which appear only once. The sequencing sample was made of peripheral blood. These receptors were taken from a man between 18 and 35 years old with COVID-19, enrolled during active disease. Each CDR3 is given with its conserved first and last residue. D genes are given only for firm matches. Rows may omit the clone size; those that give it use once, few, many or a size class.

>once|TRBV27|TRBD1|TRBJ1-1
TGTGCCAGCAGTCCTTCAGGGGGTAGGGTGAACACTGAAGCTTTCTTT
CASSPSGGRVNTEAFF
>NA|TRBV6-5|NA|TRBJ2-7
TGTGCCAGCACAATCGACTGGGGGCCATACGAGCAGTACTTC
CASTIDWGPYEQYF
>NA|TRBV5-8|TRBD1|TRBJ1-1
TGTGCCAGCAGCCCGTACAGGGGCGGAGGGTACACTGAAGCTTTCTTT
CASSPYRGGGYTEAFF
>NA|TRBV28|NA|TRBJ1-2
TGTGCCAGCAGTTTTCGAATAGGGGGAGGGTATGGCTACACCTTC
CASSFRIGGGYGYTF
>NA|TRBV9|TRBD1|TRBJ1-2
TGTGCCAGCAGCGCGAGTATCATTGACAGGGGGTGGTTCTATGGCTACACCTTC
CASSASIIDRGWFYGYTF
>few|TRBV10-2|TRBD2|TRBJ2-2
TGCGCCAGCAGACCCACCCTAGCGGGGGGGACCGGGGAGCTGTTTTTT
CASRPTLAGGTGELFF
>NA|TRBV6-5|TRBD1|TRBJ2-7
TGTGCCAGCAGTTTGGGACAGGGGGCTTACGAGCAGTACTTC
CASSLGQGAYEQYF
>NA|TRBV24-1|TRBD2|TRBJ2-3
TGTGCCACCAGTGACCCTAGCGGGAGGGGAGATACGCAGTATTTT
CATSDPSGRGDTQYF
>once|TRBV2|TRBD2|TRBJ2-1
TGTGCCAGCAGCCGCGGACTAGCGCCCTCCTACAATGAGCAGTTCTTC
CASSRGLAPSYNEQFF
>once|TRBV7-6|TRBD2|TRBJ2-1
TGTGCCAGCAGCTTAATGGCGGGGGGGTACAATGAGCAGTTCTTC
CASSLMAGGYNEQFF
>NA|TRBV10-2|NA|TRBJ2-4
TGCGCCAGCAAATTTGGGACTCGACTAGCCAAAAACATTCAGTACTTC
CASKFGTRLAKNIQYF
>few|TRBV28|NA|TRBJ2-7
TGTGCCAGCAGTCCCCACAGGGACCCCTACGAGCAGTACTTC
CASSPHRDPYEQYF
>NA|TRBV10-3|TRBD2|TRBJ2-1
TGTGCCATCAGTGAAACTACTGGGACTAGCGGGAGCTCCTACAATGAGCAGTTCTTC
CAISETTGTSGSSYNEQFF
>NA|TRBV2|NA|TRBJ2-7
TGTGCCAGCAGTGATCCGGGTTCTACTCACTACGAGCAGTACTTC
CASSDPGSTHYEQYF
>NA|TRBV7-3|TRBD1|TRBJ1-6
TGTGCCAGCAGCCGGGGACAGGGCAATTATAATTCACCCCTCCACTTT
CASSRGQGNYNSPLHF
>once|TRBV21-1|NA|TRBJ2-5
TGTGCCAGCAGCAAGGAAGCGGGGGAGGAGACCCAGTACTTC
CASSKEAGEETQYF
>NA|TRBV6-5|TRBD1|TRBJ1-2
TGTGCCAGCACCAATTCCGGGACAGGGACCTCTGGCTACACCTTC
CASTNSGTGTSGYTF
>NA|TRBV18|NA|TRBJ1-2
TGTGCCAGCTCACCGCCCTCGAGAGGGAACTATGGCTACACCTTC
CASSPPSRGNYGYTF
>NA|TRBV6-6|NA|TRBJ1-1
TGTGCCAGCAGACTTATGAACACTGAAGCTTTCTTT
CASRLMNTEAFF
>NA|TRBV6-5|NA|TRBJ2-7
TGTGCCAGCACCCCATTTTCGACAGTTGAGTCCGAGCAGTACTTC
CASTPFSTVESEQYF
>NA|TRBV19|TRBD2|TRBJ2-3
TGTGCCAGTAGTTCGACTAGCGGGCCCACAGATACGCAGTATTTT
CASSSTSGPTDTQYF
>NA|TRBV25-1|TRBD1|TRBJ1-1
TGTGCCAGCAGTAAGACAGGGGCTCGGAACACTGAAGCTTTCTTT
CASSKTGARNTEAFF
>NA|TRBV6-6|NA|TRBJ2-7
TGTGCCAGCAGTTACGGGGGCCAAACCTACGAGCAGTACTTC
CASSYGGQTYEQYF
>NA|TRBV10-1|TRBD2|TRBJ2-3
TGCGCCAGCAGTGAGTCTAGCGGGATCCCTGGGGATACGCAGTATTTT
CASSESSGIPGDTQYF
>once|TRBV5-5|NA|TRBJ2-1
TGTGCCAGCAGCTTGGAAGCAGGTTCATACAATGAGCAGTTCTTC
CASSLEAGSYNEQFF
>NA|TRBV11-1|NA|TRBJ2-1
TGTGCCAGCAGCTTAGTGGGGACAAGAACCCGGGAGCAGTTCTTC
CASSLVGTRTREQFF
>NA|TRBV7-9|NA|TRBJ2-1
TGTGCCAGCAGCTTATTTGGCGGAGAGTACAATGAGCAGTTCTTC
CASSLFGGEYNEQFF
>NA|TRBV19|TRBD2|TRBJ2-1
TGTGCCAGTAGTCCGGGACTAGGAGTTGGCTCCTACAATGAGCAGTTCTTC
CASSPGLGVGSYNEQFF
>NA|TRBV12-3/TRBV12-4|NA|TRBJ1-2
TGTGCCAGCAGTTTAAGGGGCACCCCTGGCTACACCTTC
CASSLRGTPGYTF
>NA|TRBV13|NA|TRBJ2-5
TGTGCCAGCAGTACGCGGGGGCCCCAAGAGACCCAGTACTTC
CASSTRGPQETQYF
>NA|TRBV19|NA|TRBJ1-1
TGTGCCAGTAGTATCGGAACAGCCGATTCGAACACTGAAGCTTTCTTT
CASSIGTADSNTEAFF
>NA|TRBV7-9|TRBD2|TRBJ2-1
TGTGCCAGCAGCTTAGTGCTAGCGGGGCGCCCCGAGCAGTTCTTC
CASSLVLAGRPEQFF
>NA|TRBV30|NA|TRBJ2-3
TGTGCCTGGAGGGGGCTATTAGATACGCAGTATTTT
CAWRGLLDTQYF
>NA|TRBV15|NA|TRBJ2-5
TGTGCCACCAGCAGAGATCTTCCCTCGGGGGAGACCCAGTACTTC
CATSRDLPSGETQYF
>few|TRBV19|TRBD1|TRBJ1-2
TGTGCCAGTAGTATACTGGCAGGGGGGAATGGCTACACCTTC
CASSILAGGNGYTF
>NA|TRBV24-1|NA|TRBJ2-3
TGTGCCACCAGTAAAGGGGGAGAGGGCGCAGATACGCAGTATTTT
CATSKGGEGADTQYF
>NA|TRBV18|TRBD2|TRBJ2-5
TGTGCCAGCTCCGTAGCGGGAGGGTTGGAGACCCAGTACTTC
CASSVAGGLETQYF
>NA|TRBV19|NA|TRBJ2-7
TGTGCCAGTAGTCCCATAAGCACAGCCCCCGTTTCGGAGCAGTACTTC
CASSPISTAPVSEQYF
>NA|TRBV21-1|NA|TRBJ2-2
TGTGCCAGGAACGAGGGGGACAGGAATCAGCCAGACACCGGGGAGCTGTTTTTT
CARNEGDRNQPDTGELFF
>NA|TRBV15|NA|TRBJ2-3
TGTGCCACCAGCAGAGTAAAGGAGGGTACGCAGTATTTT
CATSRVKEGTQYF
>NA|TRBV9|NA|TRBJ2-1
TGTGCCAGCAGCCCCCTCTACAATGAGCAGTTCTTC
CASSPLYNEQFF
>NA|TRBV5-6|TRBD1|TRBJ2-7
TGTGCCAGCAGCTTGGTTAGGGGGCGGAACGAGCAGTACTTC
CASSLVRGRNEQYF
>NA|TRBV9|NA|TRBJ1-1
TGTGCCAGCAGCGGCCCGGGGGGAACTGAAGCTTTCTTT
CASSGPGGTEAFF
>NA|TRBV5-1|TRBD2|TRBJ2-7
TGCGCCAGACAACTAGCGCAGATCTCCTACGAGCAGTACTTC
CARQLAQISYEQYF
>NA|TRBV19|NA|TRBJ1-4
TGTGCCAGTAGTTCAGATGGAGGGGTCGGTGAAAAACTGTTTTTT
CASSSDGGVGEKLFF
>NA|TRBV7-9|NA|TRBJ1-2
TGTGCCAGCAGCTTCGTCGGTCCTAACTATGGCTACACCTTC
CASSFVGPNYGYTF
>NA|TRBV6-5|TRBD2|TRBJ2-1
TGTGCCAGTAGAGCGGGAGAGTACAATGAGCAGTTCTTC
CASRAGEYNEQFF
>NA|TRBV11-2|TRBD1|TRBJ2-7
TGTGCCAGCAGCCCCCGGACAGGGAACTCCTACGAGCAGTACTTC
CASSPRTGNSYEQYF
>NA|TRBV2|NA|TRBJ2-4
TGTGCCAGCAGTGAGGAAGACAGAAACATTCAGTACTTC
CASSEEDRNIQYF
>NA|TRBV27|TRBD1|TRBJ1-1
TGTGCCAGCAGTGACAGGGGGCGATGGACTGAAGCTTTCTTT
CASSDRGRWTEAFF
>NA|TRBV20-1|NA|TRBJ2-7
TGCAGCCGTTATCCCTCCTACGAGCAGTACTTC
CSRYPSYEQYF
>NA|TRBV7-9|TRBD2|TRBJ2-7
TGTGCCAGCAGCACCCGGACTAGCGGAGCTCGGGCCTACGAGCAGTACTTC
CASSTRTSGARAYEQYF
>few|TRBV28|NA|TRBJ1-5
TGTGCCAGCAGGTGGCAGGGATTCAATCAGCCCCAGCATTTT
CASRWQGFNQPQHF
>NA|TRBV7-2|TRBD1|TRBJ1-5
TGTGCCAGCAGCCCTGGGACAGGGGAGGTCGGCAATCAGCCCCAGCATTTT
CASSPGTGEVGNQPQHF
>NA|TRBV10-1|NA|TRBJ1-1
TGCGCCAGCAGTGACCCCGGGAGCACTGAAGCTTTCTTT
CASSDPGSTEAFF